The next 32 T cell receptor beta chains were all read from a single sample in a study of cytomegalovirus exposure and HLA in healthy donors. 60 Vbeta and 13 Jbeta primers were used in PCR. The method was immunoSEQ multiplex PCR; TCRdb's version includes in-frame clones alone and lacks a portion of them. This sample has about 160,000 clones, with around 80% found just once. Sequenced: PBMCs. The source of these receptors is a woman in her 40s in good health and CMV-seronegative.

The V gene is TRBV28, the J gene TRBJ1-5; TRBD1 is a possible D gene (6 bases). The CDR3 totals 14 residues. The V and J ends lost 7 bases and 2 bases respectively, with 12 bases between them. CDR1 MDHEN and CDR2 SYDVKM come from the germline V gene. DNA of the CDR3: TGTGCCAGCAACCCCCCAGGGGGCAATCAGCCCCAGCATTTT. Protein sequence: CASNPPGGNQPQHF.

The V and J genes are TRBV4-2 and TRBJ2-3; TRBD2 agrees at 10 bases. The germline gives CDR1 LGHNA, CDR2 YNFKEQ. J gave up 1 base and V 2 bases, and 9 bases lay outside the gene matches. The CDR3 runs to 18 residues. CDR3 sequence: CASSQLTPGTSGTDTQYF. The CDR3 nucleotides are TGTGCCAGCAGCCAACTGACGCCCGGGACTAGCGGCACAGATACGCAGTATTTT.

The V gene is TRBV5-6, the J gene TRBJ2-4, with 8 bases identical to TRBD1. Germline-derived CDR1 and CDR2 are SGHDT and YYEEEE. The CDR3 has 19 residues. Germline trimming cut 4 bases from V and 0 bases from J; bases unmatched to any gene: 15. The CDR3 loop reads CASSAIGQGMSLAKNIQYF. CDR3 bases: TGTGCCAGCAGCGCTATCGGACAGGGTATGAGTCTAGCCAAAAACATTCAGTACTTC.

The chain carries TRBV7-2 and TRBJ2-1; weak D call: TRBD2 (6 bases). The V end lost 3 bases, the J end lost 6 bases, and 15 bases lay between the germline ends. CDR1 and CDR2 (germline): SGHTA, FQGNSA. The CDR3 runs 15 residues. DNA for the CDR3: TGTGCCAGCAGCTTTGCTTGGGACTTAAGCAATGAGCAGTTCTTC. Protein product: CASSFAWDLSNEQFF. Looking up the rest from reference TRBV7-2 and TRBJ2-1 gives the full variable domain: GAGVSQSPSNKVTEKGKDVELRCDPISGHTALYWYRQSLGQGLEFLIYFQGNSAPDKSGLPSDRFSAERTGGSVSTLTIQRTQQEDSAVYLCASSFAWDLSNEQFFGPGTRLTVL.

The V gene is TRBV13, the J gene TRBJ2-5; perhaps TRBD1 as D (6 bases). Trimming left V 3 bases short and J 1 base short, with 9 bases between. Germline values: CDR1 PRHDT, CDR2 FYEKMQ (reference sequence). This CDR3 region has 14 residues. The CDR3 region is CASSFTGFQETQYF. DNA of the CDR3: TGTGCCAGCAGCTTCACAGGGTTCCAAGAGACCCAGTACTTC.

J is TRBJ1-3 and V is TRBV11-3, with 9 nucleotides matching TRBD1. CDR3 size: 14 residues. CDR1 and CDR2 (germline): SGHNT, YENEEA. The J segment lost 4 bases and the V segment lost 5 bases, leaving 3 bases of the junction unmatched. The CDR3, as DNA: TGTGCCAGCAGCAAGGGACAGGGAGGAAACACCATATATTTT. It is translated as CASSKGQGGNTIYF.

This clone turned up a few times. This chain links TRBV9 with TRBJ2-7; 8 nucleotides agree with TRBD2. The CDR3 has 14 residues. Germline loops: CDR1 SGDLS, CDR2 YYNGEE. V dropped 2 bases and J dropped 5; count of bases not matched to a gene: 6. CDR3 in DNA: TGTGCCAGCAGCGTGGCGGGAGGAATCGACGAGCAGTACTTC. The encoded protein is CASSVAGGIDEQYF. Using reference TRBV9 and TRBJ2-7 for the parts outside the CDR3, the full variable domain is DSGVTQTPKHLITATGQRVTLRCSPRSGDLSVYWYQQSLDQGLQFLIQYYNGEERAKGNILERFSAQQFPDLHSELNLSSLELGDSALYFCASSVAGGIDEQYFGPGTRLTVT.

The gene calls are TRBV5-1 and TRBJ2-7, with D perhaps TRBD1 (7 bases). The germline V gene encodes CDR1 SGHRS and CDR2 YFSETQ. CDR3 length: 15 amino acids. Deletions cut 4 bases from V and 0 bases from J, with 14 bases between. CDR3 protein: CASSLQGGLSYEQYF. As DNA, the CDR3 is TGCGCCAGCAGCCTGCAGGGGGGCCTCTCCTACGAGCAGTACTTC.

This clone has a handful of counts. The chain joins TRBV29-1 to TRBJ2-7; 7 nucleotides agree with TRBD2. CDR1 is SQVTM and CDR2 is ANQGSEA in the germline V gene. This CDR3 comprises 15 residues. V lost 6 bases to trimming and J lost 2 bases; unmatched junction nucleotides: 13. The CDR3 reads CSVHLGGTPTYEQYF. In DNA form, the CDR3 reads TGCAGCGTCCACCTGGGGGGGACGCCTACCTACGAGCAGTACTTC.

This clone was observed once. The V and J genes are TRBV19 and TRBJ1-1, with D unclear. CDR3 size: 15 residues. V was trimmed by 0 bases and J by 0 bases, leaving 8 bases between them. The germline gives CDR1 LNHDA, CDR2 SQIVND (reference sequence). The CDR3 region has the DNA TGTGCCAGTAGTATAGAAACAGCCATGAACACTGAAGCTTTCTTT. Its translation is CASSIETAMNTEAFF.

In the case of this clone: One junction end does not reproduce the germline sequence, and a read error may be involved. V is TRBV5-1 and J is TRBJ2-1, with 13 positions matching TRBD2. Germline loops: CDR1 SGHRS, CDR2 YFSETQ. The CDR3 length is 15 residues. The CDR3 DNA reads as TGCGCCAGCACCTTGGGACTAGCGGGAAACAATGAGCAGTTCTTC. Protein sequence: CASTLGLAGNNEQFF.

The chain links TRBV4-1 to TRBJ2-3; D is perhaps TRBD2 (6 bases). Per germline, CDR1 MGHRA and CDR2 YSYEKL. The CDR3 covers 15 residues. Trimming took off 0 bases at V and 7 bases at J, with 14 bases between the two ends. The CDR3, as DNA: TGCGCCAGCAGCCAAGAACAGGATAGCGGTTATACGCAGTATTTT. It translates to CASSQEQDSGYTQYF.

CDR3 bases: TGCAGCGTTACTGATGGACAGGGGGCTTGGGGCTACACCTTC. Its protein product is CSVTDGQGAWGYTF. The V gene is TRBV29-1, the J gene TRBJ1-2, with TRBD1 matching 11 bases. The CDR3 contains 14 residues. The junction had 10 bases not matched to a gene; V was cut back by 5 bases and J by 8 bases. Per the germline V gene, CDR1 is SQVTM and CDR2 is ANQGSEA.

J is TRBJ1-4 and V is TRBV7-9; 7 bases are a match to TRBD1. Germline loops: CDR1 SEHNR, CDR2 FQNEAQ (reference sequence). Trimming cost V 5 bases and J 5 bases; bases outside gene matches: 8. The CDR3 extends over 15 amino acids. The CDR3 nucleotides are TGTGCCAGCAGCCCCAACTCGGGACAGAATGAAAAACTGTTTTTT. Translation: CASSPNSGQNEKLFF.

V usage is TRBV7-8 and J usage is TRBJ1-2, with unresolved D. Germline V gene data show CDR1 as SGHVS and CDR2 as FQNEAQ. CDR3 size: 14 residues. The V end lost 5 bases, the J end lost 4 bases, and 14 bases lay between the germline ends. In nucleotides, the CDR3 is TGTGCCAGCAGCCCAACGCACGATAGCTATGGCTACACCTTC. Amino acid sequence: CASSPTHDSYGYTF.

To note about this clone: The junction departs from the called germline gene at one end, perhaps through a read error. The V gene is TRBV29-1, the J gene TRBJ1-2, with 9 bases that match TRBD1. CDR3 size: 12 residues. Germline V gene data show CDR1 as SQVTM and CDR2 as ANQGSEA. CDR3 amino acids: CSVVDRGEGCTF. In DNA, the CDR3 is TGCAGCGTTGTGGACAGGGGAGAGGGCTGCACCTTC.

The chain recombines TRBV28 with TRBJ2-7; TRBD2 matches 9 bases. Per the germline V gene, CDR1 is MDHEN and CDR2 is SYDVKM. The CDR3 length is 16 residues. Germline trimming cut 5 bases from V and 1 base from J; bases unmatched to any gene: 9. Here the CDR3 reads CASSLPASGISYEQYF. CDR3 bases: TGTGCCAGCAGTCTTCCAGCTAGCGGGATTTCCTACGAGCAGTACTTC.

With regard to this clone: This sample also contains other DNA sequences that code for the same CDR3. CDR3 bases: TGTGCCAGCAGTCCCGAGGTTGGTTATGGCTACACCTTC. This gives the protein CASSPEVGYGYTF. The rearrangement joins TRBV6-1 to TRBJ1-2, with D uncertain. Germline CDR1 is MNHNS and CDR2 is SASEGT. The V gene lost 5 bases and the J gene lost 5 bases, with 12 bases spanning the gap. This CDR3 region has 13 residues.

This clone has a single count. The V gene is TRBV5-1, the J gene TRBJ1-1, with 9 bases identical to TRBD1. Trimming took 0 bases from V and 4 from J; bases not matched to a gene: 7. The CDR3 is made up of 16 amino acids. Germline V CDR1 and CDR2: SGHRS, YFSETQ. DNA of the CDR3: TGCGCCAGCAGCTTGGAAGGACAGGGGTCGGGCACTGAAGCTTTCTTT. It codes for CASSLEGQGSGTEAFF.

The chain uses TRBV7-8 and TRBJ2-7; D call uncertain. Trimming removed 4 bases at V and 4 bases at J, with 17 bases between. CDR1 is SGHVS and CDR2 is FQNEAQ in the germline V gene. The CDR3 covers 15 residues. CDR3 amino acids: CASSSSSKFSYEQYF. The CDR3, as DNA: TGTGCCAGCAGCTCTAGTTCAAAATTCTCGTACGAGCAGTACTTC.

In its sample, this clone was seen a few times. CDR3 amino acids: CASSLEGEETQYF. For the CDR3, the DNA is TGTGCCAGCAGCTTGGAGGGAGAAGAGACCCAGTACTTC. The genes are TRBV5-5 and TRBJ2-5, with D possibly TRBD2 on 5 matching bases. The V end was cut by 0 bases, the J end by 3 bases, with 6 bases between. Germline V gene sequence: CDR1 SGHKS, CDR2 YYEKEE (reference sequence). The CDR3 length is 13 residues.

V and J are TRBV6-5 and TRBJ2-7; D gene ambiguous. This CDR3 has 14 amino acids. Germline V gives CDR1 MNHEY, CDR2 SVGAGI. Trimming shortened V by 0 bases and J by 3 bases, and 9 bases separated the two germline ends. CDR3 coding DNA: TGTGCCAGCAGTTACTCCCGTGGCAACTACGAGCAGTACTTC. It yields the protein CASSYSRGNYEQYF.

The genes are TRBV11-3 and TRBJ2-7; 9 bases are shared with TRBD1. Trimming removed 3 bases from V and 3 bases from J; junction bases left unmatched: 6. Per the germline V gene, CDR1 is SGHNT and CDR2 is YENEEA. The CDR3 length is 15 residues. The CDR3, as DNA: TGTGCCAGCAGCTTTCACCCGGGACAGGGCTACGAGCAGTACTTC. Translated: CASSFHPGQGYEQYF.

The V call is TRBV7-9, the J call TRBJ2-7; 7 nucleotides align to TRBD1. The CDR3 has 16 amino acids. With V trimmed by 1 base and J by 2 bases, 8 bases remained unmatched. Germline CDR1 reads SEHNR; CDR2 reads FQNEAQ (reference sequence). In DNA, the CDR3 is TGTGCCAGCAGCTTAGGGTTGGGGACAGACGCCTACGAGCAGTACTTC. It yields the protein CASSLGLGTDAYEQYF.

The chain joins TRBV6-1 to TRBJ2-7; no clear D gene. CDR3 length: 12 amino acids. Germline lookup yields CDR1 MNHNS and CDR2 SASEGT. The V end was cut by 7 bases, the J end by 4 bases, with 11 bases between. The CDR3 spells CASTLTNYEQYF. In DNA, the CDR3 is TGTGCCAGCACACTTACGAATTACGAGCAGTACTTC.

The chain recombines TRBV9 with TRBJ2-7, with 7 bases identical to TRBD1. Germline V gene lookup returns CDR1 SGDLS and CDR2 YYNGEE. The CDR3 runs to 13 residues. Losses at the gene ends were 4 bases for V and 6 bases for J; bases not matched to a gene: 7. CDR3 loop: CASSTREGAEQYF. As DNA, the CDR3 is TGTGCCAGCAGCACCCGAGAGGGGGCCGAGCAGTACTTC. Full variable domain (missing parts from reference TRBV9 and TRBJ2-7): DSGVTQTPKHLITATGQRVTLRCSPRSGDLSVYWYQQSLDQGLQFLIQYYNGEERAKGNILERFSAQQFPDLHSELNLSSLELGDSALYFCASSTREGAEQYFGPGTRLTVT.

The CDR3 coding sequence is TGTGCCTGGAGTCCACAGGGATCCGCGAACACCGGGGAGCTGTTTTTT. Its translation is CAWSPQGSANTGELFF. The chain joins TRBV30 to TRBJ2-2, with TRBD1 as a possible D gene (6 bases). The CDR3 covers 16 residues. Looked up from germline, CDR1 is GTSNPN and CDR2 is SVGIG (reference sequence). Deletions cut 2 bases from V and 0 bases from J, with 13 bases between. Variable domain in full (rest from reference TRBV30 and TRBJ2-2): SQTIHQWPATLVQPVGSPLSLECTVEGTSNPNLYWYRQAAGRGLQLLFYSVGIGQISSEVPQNLSASRPQDRQFILSSKKLLLSDSGFYLCAWSPQGSANTGELFFGEGSRLTVL.

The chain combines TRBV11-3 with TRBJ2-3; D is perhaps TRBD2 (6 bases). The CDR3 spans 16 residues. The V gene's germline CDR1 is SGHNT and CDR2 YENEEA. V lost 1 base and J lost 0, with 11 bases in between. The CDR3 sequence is CASSLGQRASTDTQYF. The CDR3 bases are TGTGCCAGCAGCTTAGGGCAGCGGGCTAGCACAGATACGCAGTATTTT.

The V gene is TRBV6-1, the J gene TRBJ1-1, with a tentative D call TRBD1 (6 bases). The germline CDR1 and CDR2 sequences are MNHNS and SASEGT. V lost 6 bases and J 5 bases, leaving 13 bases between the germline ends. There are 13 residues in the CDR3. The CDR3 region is CASRSQGNTEAFF. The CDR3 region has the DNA TGTGCCAGCAGAAGTCAGGGGAATACTGAAGCTTTCTTT.

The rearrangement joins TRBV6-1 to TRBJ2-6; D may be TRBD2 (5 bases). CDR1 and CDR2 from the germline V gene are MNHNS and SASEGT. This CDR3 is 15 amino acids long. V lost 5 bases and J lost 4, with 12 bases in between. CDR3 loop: CASSTGELGANVLTF. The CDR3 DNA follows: TGTGCCAGCAGTACCGGGGAGCTCGGGGCCAACGTCCTGACTTTC.

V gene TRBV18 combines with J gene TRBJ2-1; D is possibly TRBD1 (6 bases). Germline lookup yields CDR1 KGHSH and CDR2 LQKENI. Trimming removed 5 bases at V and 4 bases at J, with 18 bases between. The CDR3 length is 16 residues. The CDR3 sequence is CASSSLRPGAYNEQFF. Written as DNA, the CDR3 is TGTGCCAGCTCATCCCTCCGGCCAGGGGCTTACAATGAGCAGTTCTTC.

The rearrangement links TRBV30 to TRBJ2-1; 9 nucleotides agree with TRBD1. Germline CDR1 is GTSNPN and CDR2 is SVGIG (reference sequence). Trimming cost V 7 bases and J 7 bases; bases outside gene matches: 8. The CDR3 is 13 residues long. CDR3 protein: CASSGTGRNEQFF. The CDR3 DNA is TGTGCCTCCTCCGGGACAGGGAGGAATGAGCAGTTCTTC.